The 2 T cell receptor beta chains presented below share a single source sample, sequenced in a study of beta chain features in type 1 diabetes. Sequenced material consisted of expressed TCRB transcripts (all of the isolated RNA was reverse transcribed). Assay used: immunoSEQ multiplex PCR; TCRdb lists only in-frame clones, some missing. The repertoire has about 450,000 clones, roughly 11% of them found once; the top ten carry about 0.042%. Sequencing was done on a sample of naive CD4+ T cells from blood. The receptors originated from a woman aged 18-29 years in good health.

This clone turned up a few times. The genes are TRBV30 and TRBJ1-3; no firm D call. CDR3 size: 14 residues. V was clipped by 3 bases and J by 0 bases, with 9 bases between them. The V gene's germline CDR1 is GTSNPN and CDR2 SVGIG (reference sequence). The CDR3 DNA is TGTGCCTGGAGCCAAGGGATCTCTGGAAACACCATATATTTT. Translation gives CAWSQGISGNTIYF.

This clone was detected a few times. The gene calls are TRBV4-3 and TRBJ1-2; D is ambiguous. In germline, CDR1 is LGHNA, CDR2 YSLEER. This CDR3 is 14 amino acids long. Trimming cost V 0 bases and J 3 bases, with 8 bases left between them. CDR3 loop: CASSQDQRYYGYTF. In nucleotides, the CDR3 is TGCGCCAGCAGCCAAGATCAGAGATACTATGGCTACACCTTC.